The source of this T cell receptor (beta chain) is a study of TIL therapy for anti-PD-1-resistant metastatic lung cancer. Study overall: By whole-exome sequencing, median non-synonymous tumor mutation burden was less than 1.6 mutations per megabase.

V was pared by 4 bases and J by 3 bases, with 12 bases between. Germline CDR1 and CDR2: SGHDT and YYEEEE. CDR3 length equals 14 residues. Time point indicated: pre-treatment sample, taken before nivolumab and TIL therapy. Stage 4 NSCLC adults joined between October 2017 and 2020. The libraries were made with immunoSEQ v3. Profiled with immunoSEQ multiplex PCR; TCRdb holds only in-frame clones, not every one. Of about 21,000 clones in the sample, about two thirds were seen once. This clonotype was sampled from a person between 25 and 79 years old with non-small cell lung cancer. This material consisted of blood, taken at baseline. The rearrangement joins TRBV5-6 to TRBJ2-3; D uncertain. CDR3 in DNA: TGTGCCAGCAGCCCCCAGACACGGACAGATACGCAGTATTTT. It is translated as CASSPQTRTDTQYF.